This T cell receptor beta chain stems from a study of T cells after yellow fever vaccination. Points from the study as a whole: Any FACS-sorted repertoire could hold abundant clonotypes that contaminate it from the bulk population.

As TCR cDNA was made by 5'RACE template switching, a universal primer site and UMIs were added. Via MiXCR, TCRdb re-called the 5' RACE reads, giving one row per CDR3 protein. The data show a few hundred thousand distinct CDR3 sequences, around 4.5% seen once. This clonotype was seen many times. Its antigen is undetermined. This CDR3 is 14 amino acids long. Trimming removed 0 bases from V and 13 bases from J; junction bases left unmatched: 6. Looked up from germline, CDR1 is SEHNR and CDR2 is FQNEAQ (reference sequence). The source is a man aged 18 to 29 who received the YFV17D yellow fever vaccine. Sequencing was performed on PBMCs, taken 15 days after the yellow fever booster vaccination. The chain carries TRBV7-9 and TRBJ2-1; 10 nucleotides line up with TRBD2. The CDR3 coding sequence is TGTGCCAGCAGCTTAGCAGAGCGGGGGGGCGATCAGTTCTTC. It is translated as CASSLAERGGDQFF.